This entry lists 2 T cell receptor beta chains sequenced from one sample in a study of siplizumab effects on memory and regulatory T cells. Assay: immunoSEQ multiplex PCR; the TCRdb copy retains only in-frame clones and omits some. The repertoire includes about 120,000 clones, roughly 93% of them detected once, and roughly 0.16% sits in the top ten. Sequencing was carried out using non-Treg CD4+ T cells sorted from blood. The source is a human donor in good health.

The chain is built from TRBV21-1 and TRBJ1-6; the D call in the table, TRBD1, was not verified against the DNA. TRBV21-1 has pseudogene status. The CDR3 is made up of 13 amino acids. The CDR3 spells CALRTGGNSPLHF. CDR3 DNA sequence: TGTGCCTTACGGACAGGGGGTAATTCACCCCTCCACTTT.

The chain couples TRBV7-9 to TRBJ2-2; 10 positions agree with TRBD1. Looked up from germline, CDR1 is SEHNR and CDR2 is FQNEAQ (reference sequence). Trimming cost V 5 bases and J 3 bases; bases outside gene matches: 6. CDR3 size: 16 residues. In DNA form, the CDR3 reads TGTGCCAGCAGCCCTCGACAGGGGGCAGACACCGGGGAGCTGTTTTTT. Translated: CASSPRQGADTGELFF.